This is a list of T cell receptor beta chains from one sample in a study of glioma-infiltrating T cells after dendritic cell vaccination. Sequencing used immunoSEQ multiplex PCR; TCRdb keeps in-frame clones, though not all of them. The table includes around 60,000 clones, about 89% detected once. The specimen comprised blood, sampled after dendritic cell vaccination. All receptors come from a human donor with glioblastoma. Each CDR3 is given with its conserved first and last residue. D genes are given only for firm matches. Only some rows state a clone size, as once, few, many or a class for expanded clones.

D	size	V	J	DNA	CDR3
-	once	TRBV5-1	TRBJ2-5	TGCGCCAGCAGCTTGGCCTTGTTAAAAGGAGGGGAGACCCAGTACTTC	CASSLALLKGGETQYF
-	-	TRBV27	TRBJ2-3	TGTGCCAGCAGTTTATGGGCCCGTGATCACGCCGCCACAGATACGCAGTATTTT	CASSLWARDHAATDTQYF
-	-	TRBV18	TRBJ2-2	TGTGCCAGCTCAACGAACCGGGACAAAGGCTCCGGGGAGCTGTTTTTT	CASSTNRDKGSGELFF
-	once	TRBV6-5	TRBJ2-2	TGTGCCAGCAGTCGGACCGGGGCGAACACCGGGGAGCTGTTTTTT	CASSRTGANTGELFF
-	-	TRBV5-4	TRBJ1-3	TGTGCCAGCAGCATTAGACAGCCTACTGGAAACACCATATATTTT	CASSIRQPTGNTIYF
-	-	TRBV7-2	TRBJ1-2	TGTGCCAGCAGTCATACAGGGATAAATGGCTACACCTTC	CASSHTGINGYTF
-	-	TRBV19	TRBJ1-4	TGTGCCATCTCCCCGGGGGGGACTAATGAAAAACTGTTTTTT	CAISPGGTNEKLFF
TRBD1	-	TRBV30	TRBJ1-5	TGTGCCTGGAGAGTCAGGGGGCGCGGGGATCAGCCCCAGCATTTT	CAWRVRGRGDQPQHF
-	-	TRBV9	TRBJ1-1	TGTGCCAGCAGCGTAGCTACGGGGATGAACACTGAAGCTTTCTTT	CASSVATGMNTEAFF
TRBD1	-	TRBV5-4	TRBJ1-3	TGTGCCAGCAGCCTAGGGACAGGGGTTTTAGGAAACACCATATATTTT	CASSLGTGVLGNTIYF
-	-	TRBV7-8	TRBJ2-3	TGTGCCAGCAGCTTAGGGCAGGGGCGCACAGATACGCAGTATTTT	CASSLGQGRTDTQYF
-	once	TRBV28	TRBJ2-1	TGTGCCAGCAGTCCAGAATACAATGAGCAGTTCTTC	CASSPEYNEQFF
-	-	TRBV5-1	TRBJ1-1	TGCGCCAGCAGGGAGGGAGAGAACACTGAAGCTTTCTTT	CASREGENTEAFF
TRBD1	-	TRBV30	TRBJ2-5	TGTGCCTGGAGCCCGACAGGGGCGAAGGCTCAGTACTTC	CAWSPTGAKAQYF
TRBD2	-	TRBV5-1	TRBJ2-7	TGCGCCAGCAGCATCCGGACTAGCGGGAGTATCTACGAGCAGTACTTC	CASSIRTSGSIYEQYF
-	-	TRBV5-1	TRBJ2-5	TGCGCCAGCAGCCTACAGGGTACCGGGGAGACCCAGTACTTC	CASSLQGTGETQYF
TRBD1	-	TRBV5-1	TRBJ1-2	TGCGCCAGCAGCCCTAGGGACAGCATGAATGGCTACACCTTC	CASSPRDSMNGYTF
TRBD2	-	TRBV5-1	TRBJ2-1	TGCGCCAGCGGCGGGACTAGTCCCGGACTCGGCAATGAGCAGTTCTTC	CASGGTSPGLGNEQFF
-	-	TRBV30	TRBJ1-2	TGTGCCTGGAGTCCGACAGAAAACTATGGCTACACCTTC	CAWSPTENYGYTF
TRBD1	-	TRBV27	TRBJ1-1	TGTGCCAGCAGTCCAGGGACAGGGGCGCCCATCAACACTGAAGCTTTCTTT	CASSPGTGAPINTEAFF
-	-	TRBV6-4	TRBJ1-2	TGTGCCAGCAGTGATCCGGGGGGAATGAGCTACACCTTC	CASSDPGGMSYTF
TRBD2	-	TRBV9	TRBJ2-3	TGTGCCAGCAGCGTAGGGCTAGCGGTGTCGGATACGCAGTATTTT	CASSVGLAVSDTQYF
TRBD2	-	TRBV4-2	TRBJ2-3	TGTGCCAGCAGCCAAGAAGGGGGACTAGCGGCAGATACGCAGTATTTT	CASSQEGGLAADTQYF
TRBD2	once	TRBV29-1	TRBJ2-1	TGCAGCTTCTCCGGGGTAGCGGGAGTTGAGCAGTTCTTC	CSFSGVAGVEQFF
-	-	TRBV7-2	TRBJ2-1	TGTGCCAGCAGCTTAGGGGGTCAGGGCCCGTTTGGTGAGCAGTTCTTC	CASSLGGQGPFGEQFF
TRBD2	-	TRBV5-1	TRBJ2-3	TGCGCCAGCAGCTTGCAACTAGCGGGCACAGATACGCAGTATTTT	CASSLQLAGTDTQYF
TRBD2	-	TRBV11-2	TRBJ2-5	TGTGCCAGCAGCCACCCGCGGGGGGGCATCAAGTTCGGTGAGACCCAGTACTTC	CASSHPRGGIKFGETQYF
TRBD2	few	TRBV5-4	TRBJ2-3	TGTGCCAGCAGCTCGGGACTAGAGAGGGCAGATACGCAGTATTTT	CASSSGLERADTQYF
-	-	TRBV30	TRBJ1-6	TGTGCCTGGAGAGACAGTAACTATAATTCACCCCTCCACTTT	CAWRDSNYNSPLHF
TRBD1	-	TRBV27	TRBJ1-5	TGTGCCAGCAGTAGTAGACAGGGCCCCAGCAATCAGCCCCAGCATTTT	CASSSRQGPSNQPQHF
TRBD2	-	TRBV5-1	TRBJ2-1	TGCGCCAGCAGCTTGCCCCCTTGGGAGCGGGGGGGCAATGAGCAGTTCTTC	CASSLPPWERGGNEQFF